The 30 T cell receptor beta chains in this list originate from one sample, sequenced in a study of T cells in localized non-small cell lung cancer. Clones were read by immunoSEQ multiplex PCR, and TCRdb kept only the in-frame ones, dropping some. This table has tens of thousands of clones, approximately 84% appearing once. Here the sequenced sample was peripheral blood, taken before any cancer treatment. These receptors were taken from an older male donor with stage I squamous cell lung carcinoma.

This clone was recorded only once. V usage is TRBV7-8 and J usage is TRBJ2-2; the D gene is possibly TRBD1 (6 bases). The CDR3 spans 13 residues. CDR1 is SGHVS, CDR2 FQNEAQ, per germline. Trimming left V 7 bases short and J 6 bases short, with 12 bases between. Written as DNA, the CDR3 is TGTGCCAGCACCAGGGGCCTGGCCGGGGAGCTGTTTTTT. This gives the protein CASTRGLAGELFF.

The V gene is TRBV27, the J gene TRBJ1-1; 8 bases map to TRBD1. The CDR3 is 17 amino acids. CDR1 is MNHEY, CDR2 SMNVEV, per germline (reference sequence). With 7 bases clipped from V and 5 bases from J, the junction kept 18 bases outside the gene matches. DNA of the CDR3: TGTGCCAGCACTCCCGGCACAGGGGGGACCGCCGGGACTGAAGCTTTCTTT. This translates into CASTPGTGGTAGTEAFF.

V and J are TRBV7-2 and TRBJ2-3; D is possibly TRBD2 (6 bases). CDR1 and CDR2 from the germline V gene are SGHTA and FQGNSA. The V and J ends lost 2 bases and 8 bases respectively, with 14 bases between them. The CDR3 loop spans 14 amino acids. The DNA for the CDR3 is TGTGCCAGCAGCTTAAGTCCCGGGACTTCTACGCAGTATTTT. The encoded protein is CASSLSPGTSTQYF.

The V and J genes are TRBV6-5 and TRBJ1-5; a weak D match, TRBD1 (5 bases). CDR3 length: 15 amino acids. V lost 3 bases and J 6 bases, leaving 15 bases between the germline ends. Germline loops: CDR1 MNHEY, CDR2 SVGAGI. Written as DNA, the CDR3 is TGTGCCAGCAGTTATGGGGGGTTTGACGGTCAGCCCCAGCATTTT. As protein: CASSYGGFDGQPQHF.

The rearrangement joins TRBV7-6 to TRBJ1-1; possible D gene TRBD1, 5 bases. CDR1 and CDR2 from the germline V gene are SGHVS and FNYEAQ. The CDR3 length is 14 residues. The V gene lost 0 bases and the J gene lost 4 bases, with 9 bases spanning the gap. Here the CDR3 DNA reads TGTGCCAGCAGCTTAGCGGGGGAAATCACTGAAGCTTTCTTT. It codes for CASSLAGEITEAFF.

The chain combines TRBV4-3 with TRBJ2-7, with D possibly matching TRBD2 (5 bases). The germline CDR1 and CDR2 sequences are LGHNA and YSLEER. V was clipped by 1 base and J by 6 bases, with 16 bases between them. The CDR3 sequence is 15 residues long. CDR3 nucleotide sequence: TGCGCCAGCAGCCAAGTGCCGCGGGTGGCGAGCGAGCAGTACTTC. Translating it yields CASSQVPRVASEQYF.

The rearrangement joins TRBV2 to TRBJ2-4, with D perhaps assigned TRBD1 or TRBD2 (5 bases each). The CDR3 is 15 residues long. The V and J ends lost 4 bases and 7 bases respectively, with 17 bases between them. Per the germline V gene, CDR1 is SNHLY and CDR2 is FYNNEI. This CDR3 is CASSVARGEWNIQYF. The CDR3 DNA reads as TGTGCCAGCAGTGTAGCTCGGGGCGAATGGAACATTCAGTACTTC.

This clone was detected only a few times. The rearrangement uses TRBV5-6 and TRBJ1-5, with D perhaps matching TRBD1 (6 bases). Germline V gene data show CDR1 as SGHDT and CDR2 as YYEEEE. The CDR3 has 14 amino acids. V was clipped by 4 bases and J by 7 bases, with 15 bases between them. The CDR3 spells CASSLAGARQPQHF. In nucleotides, the CDR3 is TGTGCCAGCAGCCTGGCGGGGGCACGGCAGCCCCAGCATTTT. Full variable domain (rest looked up from reference TRBV5-6 and TRBJ1-5): DAGVTQSPTHLIKTRGQQVTLRCSPKSGHDTVSWYQQALGQGPQFIFQYYEEEERQRGNFPDRFSGHQFPNYSSELNVNALLLGDSALYLCASSLAGARQPQHFGDGTRLSIL.

The chain couples TRBV9 to TRBJ2-6, with 10 bases identical to TRBD1. Germline CDR1 SGDLS, CDR2 YYNGEE. The CDR3 is 19 amino acids. V gave up 4 bases and J gave up 0 bases; unmatched junction bases: 10. CDR3 in amino acids: CASSPMDRGVRSGANVLTF. CDR3 sequence (DNA): TGTGCCAGCAGCCCAATGGACAGGGGGGTACGCTCTGGGGCCAACGTCCTGACTTTC.

The chain has TRBV5-8 and TRBJ2-5; D gene uncertain. The CDR3 covers 17 residues. V was cut by 0 bases and J by 1 base, with 16 bases left in between. The germline gives CDR1 SGHTS, CDR2 YDEGEE. DNA for the CDR3: TGTGCCAGCAGCTTGGCCTTAGGCTTCCGGCTCCAAGAGACCCAGTACTTC. This encodes CASSLALGFRLQETQYF.

V is TRBV5-4 and J is TRBJ2-3, with D possibly being TRBD1 or TRBD2 (6 bases each). Germline CDR1 is SGHNT and CDR2 is YYREEE (reference sequence). V was pared by 5 bases and J by 5 bases, with 21 bases between. The CDR3 contains 16 residues. CDR3 nucleotide sequence: TGTGCCAGCAGAAGGCAAGGGGGAGGCCGGGGAGATACGCAGTATTTT. Amino acids: CASRRQGGGRGDTQYF.

The rearrangement links TRBV30 to TRBJ1-1, with 9 bases that match TRBD1. CDR3 length equals 17 residues. Germline V lookup: CDR1 GTSNPN, CDR2 SVGIG (reference sequence). V shed 3 bases and J 1 base; nucleotides not matched to a gene: 12. CDR3 in amino acids: CAWSTTGTGKRNTEAFF. In nucleotides, the CDR3 is TGTGCCTGGAGCACTACCGGGACAGGGAAAAGGAACACTGAAGCTTTCTTT.

The J gene is TRBJ2-7, the V gene TRBV19, with D perhaps matching TRBD1 or TRBD2 (6 bases each). Germline lookup yields CDR1 LNHDA and CDR2 SQIVND (reference sequence). This CDR3 spans 14 amino acids. V lost 6 bases to trimming and J lost 2 bases, with 14 bases between them. The DNA of the CDR3 is TGTGCCAGTAGCCCGGGGGCCTTCCCCTACGAGCAGTACTTC. Its translation: CASSPGAFPYEQYF.

The chain links TRBV6-5 to TRBJ1-2; maybe TRBD1 (5 bases). The CDR3 is 12 residues long. Germline CDR1 and CDR2: MNHEY and SVGAGI. V shed 7 bases and J shed 7 bases, with 13 bases lying between them. CDR3 in DNA: TGTGCCAGCACCCCGGGGGTGGGTGGCTACACCTTC. Translating gives CASTPGVGGYTF.

This clone was seen a single time. The chain employs TRBV27 and TRBJ2-2, with D tentatively TRBD1 (5 bases). The V and J ends lost 0 bases and 4 bases respectively, with 12 bases between them. CDR3 length: 16 amino acids. Germline values: CDR1 MNHEY, CDR2 SMNVEV (reference sequence). CDR3 amino acids: CASSLSGPWPTGELFF. DNA for the CDR3: TGTGCCAGCAGTTTATCGGGGCCCTGGCCCACCGGGGAGCTGTTTTTT.

The V gene is TRBV29-1, the J gene TRBJ2-5; D unresolved. The germline V gene has CDR1 SQVTM and CDR2 ANQGSEA. V was clipped by 6 bases and J by 1 base, with 12 bases between them. The CDR3 spans 13 residues. The CDR3 bases are TGCAGCGTGGTGGGCCCCGGCCAAGAGACCCAGTACTTC. Amino acid sequence: CSVVGPGQETQYF.

This clone was seen only once. This chain connects TRBV5-6 to TRBJ1-1; D is uncertain. This CDR3 spans 14 amino acids. The germline V gene has CDR1 SGHDT and CDR2 YYEEEE. V lost 0 bases to trimming and J lost 1 base, with 7 bases between them. The CDR3: CASSLGGRNTEAFF. DNA for the CDR3: TGTGCCAGCAGCTTGGGAGGAAGGAACACTGAAGCTTTCTTT.

The chain links TRBV7-9 to TRBJ2-5; 7 nucleotides match TRBD2. In germline, CDR1 is SEHNR, CDR2 FQNEAQ (reference sequence). This CDR3 comprises 14 residues. V lost 3 bases to trimming and J lost 2 bases; unmatched junction nucleotides: 3. The CDR3: CASSFMGGQETQYF. The CDR3 coding sequence is TGTGCCAGCAGCTTCATGGGGGGGCAAGAGACCCAGTACTTC. The entire variable domain, with the rest obtained from reference TRBV7-9 and TRBJ2-5, is as follows: DTGVSQNPRHKITKRGQNVTFRCDPISEHNRLYWYRQTLGQGPEFLTYFQNEAQLEKSRLLSDRFSAERPKGSFSTLEIQRTEQGDSAMYLCASSFMGGQETQYFGPGTRLLVL.

This chain connects TRBV6-7 to TRBJ1-1; D may be TRBD1 (6 bases). TRBV6-7 is given ORF status, its function remaining uncertain. This CDR3 comprises 15 residues. Between the trimmed V and J ends, which lost 5 bases and 4 bases, there was a span of 17 bases. Written as DNA, the CDR3 is TGTGCCAGCAGTCCACTGGAGGGGGAAGGCACTGAAGCTTTCTTT. Its protein is CASSPLEGEGTEAFF.

V gene TRBV5-1 combines with J gene TRBJ2-2; 8 bases map to TRBD1. CDR1 SGHRS and CDR2 YFSETQ come from the germline V gene. Trimming removed 3 bases from V and 7 bases from J; junction bases left unmatched: 8. This CDR3 has 15 residues. In DNA, the CDR3 is TGCGCCAGCAGCTCCCAGGGGGCGCCTGGCGGGGAGCTGTTTTTT. It yields the protein CASSSQGAPGGELFF.

The chain has TRBV7-9 and TRBJ2-5, with 8 bases that match TRBD1. The V segment lost 6 bases and the J segment 7 bases; nucleotides outside the gene matches: 13. The CDR3 runs to 15 residues. Germline loops: CDR1 SEHNR, CDR2 FQNEAQ (reference sequence). The CDR3 protein is CASRDTDREAGTQYF. The CDR3 DNA is TGTGCCAGCAGAGATACGGACAGGGAGGCGGGGACCCAGTACTTC.

This clone is a singleton in its sample. The rearrangement joins TRBV28 to TRBJ1-5, with unresolved D. This CDR3 region has 13 residues. Germline loops: CDR1 MDHEN, CDR2 SYDVKM. Trimming cost V 5 bases and J 4 bases, with 9 bases left between them. This CDR3 reads CASSSGDNQPQHF. DNA of the CDR3: TGTGCCAGCAGTAGCGGGGATAATCAGCCCCAGCATTTT.

The J gene is TRBJ2-3, the V gene TRBV7-9; the D gene is possibly TRBD1 (5 bases). The germline CDR1 and CDR2 sequences are SEHNR and FQNEAQ (reference sequence). The CDR3 contains 16 residues. V shed 2 bases and J shed 1 base, with 13 bases lying between them. The CDR3 sequence is CASSLWGSVGTDTQYF. CDR3 bases: TGTGCCAGCAGCTTATGGGGCAGCGTGGGCACAGATACGCAGTATTTT.

The rearrangement uses TRBV29-1 and TRBJ2-1, with 11 bases that match TRBD2. This CDR3 is built from 15 residues. Germline values: CDR1 SQVTM, CDR2 ANQGSEA. V lost 6 bases and J lost 2; bases outside the gene matches: 6. Here the CDR3 reads CSVTISGGAYNEQFF. The CDR3 DNA is TGCAGCGTCACGATTAGCGGGGGGGCCTACAATGAGCAGTTCTTC.

The chain joins TRBV1 to TRBJ1-2. TRBV1 is a recognized pseudogene. CDR3 length: 16 amino acids. The CDR3 DNA sequence: TGCACCAGCAGCCTGCTCCTTGTGCGAAAGACCTATGGCTACACCTTC. Protein: CTSSLLLVRKTYGYTF.

The chain couples TRBV7-2 to TRBJ2-1, with no clear D. There are 13 residues in the CDR3. Trimming cost V 1 base and J 12 bases, with 13 bases left between them. Germline V lookup: CDR1 SGHTA, CDR2 FQGNSA. This CDR3 is CASSLGLGPGQFF. CDR3 nucleotide sequence: TGTGCCAGCAGCTTAGGGCTGGGCCCAGGGCAGTTCTTC.

The V call is TRBV6-6, the J call TRBJ2-3; TRBD1 is a possible D gene (5 bases). This CDR3 is 15 amino acids long. CDR1 is MNHNY and CDR2 is SVGAGI in the germline V gene (reference sequence). V was clipped by 0 bases and J by 3 bases, with 10 bases between them. CDR3 nucleotides: TGTGCCAGCAGTTACTCTGGGGCCGCTACAGATACGCAGTATTTT. This codes for CASSYSGAATDTQYF.

This clone was recorded a few times. J is TRBJ2-7 and V is TRBV6-4; D unclear. Germline CDR1 is MRHNA and CDR2 is SNTAGT. Trimming took 6 bases from V and 6 from J, leaving 9 bases between them. This CDR3 has 11 amino acids. CDR3 sequence (DNA): TGTGCCAGCAGATCCTACAGCGAGCAGTACTTC. Amino acids: CASRSYSEQYF.

This clone is judged medium-sized (0.01 to 0.1%). The chain couples TRBV5-1 to TRBJ1-5; D is possibly TRBD1 (5 bases). Germline-derived CDR1 and CDR2 are SGHRS and YFSETQ. V shed 0 bases and J shed 1 base, with 17 bases lying between them. This CDR3 spans 18 amino acids. CDR3: CASSLGGQEPWSNQPQHF. CDR3 in DNA: TGCGCCAGCAGCTTGGGGGGCCAGGAGCCTTGGAGCAATCAGCCCCAGCATTTT.

The chain carries TRBV27 and TRBJ1-5; 9 bases match TRBD1. This CDR3 has 16 residues. The germline CDR1 and CDR2 sequences are MNHEY and SMNVEV (reference sequence). V dropped 1 base and J dropped 9; count of bases not matched to a gene: 10. The CDR3 loop reads CASSLFPDRGLWPQHF. CDR3 nucleotides: TGTGCCAGCAGTTTATTTCCGGACAGGGGCCTTTGGCCCCAGCATTTT.